The rows below give T cell receptor beta chains drawn from one sample of a study of STAT5B mutations in CD4+ large granular lymphocyte leukemia. Libraries were prepared by immunoSEQ multiplex PCR; TCRdb keeps only in-frame clonotypes and omits some of them. The data show about 9,500 clones, roughly 80% seen once. The sequenced sample was PBMCs. These receptors were obtained from a man aged 55 to 70 with CD4+ T-cell large granular lymphocyte leukemia. Both conserved end residues are part of each CDR3. The D gene is left open where the match is weak. Clone size is stated in some rows and not others, as once, few, many or a class when expanded.

TGCGCCAGCAGCTTAACTAGCTTAACCTACGAGCAGTACTTC,CASSLTSLTYEQYF,TRBJ2-7,TRBV5-1,.,.
TGTGCCAGCAGCCCATACTCCGGGACAGCCAGCGAGCAGTACTTC,CASSPYSGTASEQYF,TRBJ2-7,TRBV7-9,.,TRBD1
TGTGCCAGAGGGACTAGCGGGTCGAACACCGGGGAGCTGTTTTTT,CARGTSGSNTGELFF,TRBJ2-2,TRBV7-6,once,TRBD2
TGTGCCAGCAGTTTAGCCCCTGGAAACACCATATATTTT,CASSLAPGNTIYF,TRBJ1-3,TRBV28,.,.
TGTGCCAGCAGTCCGACCTCGGAGGGGTCCTACGAGCAGTACTTC,CASSPTSEGSYEQYF,TRBJ2-7,TRBV6-1,.,.
TGTGCCAGCAGCGAAAGAGTGAGTGAAAAACTGTTTTTT,CASSERVSEKLFF,TRBJ1-4,TRBV11-2,.,.
TGTGCCAGCAGCTTAACGGGACAGAGCACAGATACGCAGTATTTT,CASSLTGQSTDTQYF,TRBJ2-3,TRBV11-3,.,TRBD1
TGCGCCAGCAGCCCATCTAGCGGCACAGATACGCAGTATTTT,CASSPSSGTDTQYF,TRBJ2-3,TRBV5-1,.,.
TGTGCCAGCAGCTTAGTAGGGCTAGCGGGGTTGAGGGAGCAGTACTTC,CASSLVGLAGLREQYF,TRBJ2-7,TRBV7-2,.,TRBD2
TGCAGCGTTGAGTCCCAGAGGGCAGATACGCAGTATTTT,CSVESQRADTQYF,TRBJ2-3,TRBV29-1,.,.
TGTGCCAGCAGCCGACAGGGGGTGAGCAATCAGCCCCAGCATTTT,CASSRQGVSNQPQHF,TRBJ1-5,TRBV7-9,.,TRBD1
TGTGCCAGCAGTGCTGTACAGGGCCCTGAAGCTTTCTTT,CASSAVQGPEAFF,TRBJ1-1,TRBV6-1,.,.
TGTGCCAGCAGCTTAGTTCGTACAGATACGCAGTATTTT,CASSLVRTDTQYF,TRBJ2-3,TRBV7-2,.,.
TGTGCCAGCAGCCAAGGGGGGACCTTGAACACCGGGGAGCTGTTTTTT,CASSQGGTLNTGELFF,TRBJ2-2,TRBV7-3,.,.
TGTGCCAGCTCCGGGAGGGCCTACGAGCAGTACTTC,CASSGRAYEQYF,TRBJ2-7,TRBV14,.,TRBD2
TGTGCCAGCAGCTTAGATTCAGGGGGCTATGGCTACACCTTC,CASSLDSGGYGYTF,TRBJ1-2,TRBV11-3,.,TRBD1
TGCGCCAGCAGTCCCCGAGACTCGGACGTATTTTCCACGCATCAAGAGACCCAGTACTTC,CASSPRDSDVFSTHQETQYF,TRBJ2-5,TRBV23-1,.,.
TGTGCCAGCAGCCCCCAACATAGCAATCAGCCCCAGCATTTT,CASSPQHSNQPQHF,TRBJ1-5,TRBV27,.,.
TGTGCCAGTAGTATAGGGCTCGTGACAGAGCAGTTCTTC,CASSIGLVTEQFF,TRBJ2-1,TRBV19,.,.
TGTGCCAGCAGCTCCCGGGGAGTATCAGGACCTGAAGATACGCAGTATTTT,CASSSRGVSGPEDTQYF,TRBJ2-3,TRBV11-3,.,.
TGTGCCAGCATAGGCGGGTTCCGCACTGAAGCTTTCTTT,CASIGGFRTEAFF,TRBJ1-1,TRBV28,.,.
TGCGCCAGCAGCTCGGGATTACAGGGAGCGGAAGCTTTCTTT,CASSSGLQGAEAFF,TRBJ1-1,TRBV5-1,.,.
TGTGCCAGCAGCTACCCGACCTCTTCTGGGGCCAACGTCCTGACTTTC,CASSYPTSSGANVLTF,TRBJ2-6,TRBV7-9,.,.
TGTGCCAGCAGCTTGTCGACCTACGAGCAGTACTTC,CASSLSTYEQYF,TRBJ2-7,TRBV7-9,once,.
TGTGCCACCAGCAGAGATTCGCAGGTCTCCTACGAGCAGTACTTC,CATSRDSQVSYEQYF,TRBJ2-7,TRBV15,.,.
TGTGCCAGCAGCTTAGTCGGCGGGCTGGGAAACTACGAGCAGTACTTC,CASSLVGGLGNYEQYF,TRBJ2-7,TRBV13,.,.
TGTGCCAGCAGCGGACGGACACAGGGGGCCTACAATGAGCAGTTCTTC,CASSGRTQGAYNEQFF,TRBJ2-1,TRBV11-3,.,TRBD1
TGTGCCAGCAGTTACCTGACAGGGGAACAGCCCCAGCATTTT,CASSYLTGEQPQHF,TRBJ1-5,TRBV6-6,.,TRBD1
TGTGCCAGTAGTCAACGAAACCCAACAGGGGGCAGGACAGATACGCAGTATTTT,CASSQRNPTGGRTDTQYF,TRBJ2-3,TRBV19,.,TRBD1
TGTGCCAGCTCATCCAGCAACGAGCAGTACTTC,CASSSSNEQYF,TRBJ2-7,TRBV18,few,.
TGTGCCAGCACCGCGGACAGGGGGTACGAGCAGTACTTC,CASTADRGYEQYF,TRBJ2-7,TRBV6-5,few,TRBD1
TGTGCCAGCAGCCAAGACGGCTCTGGGGCCAACGTCCTGACTTTC,CASSQDGSGANVLTF,TRBJ2-6,TRBV4-2,.,.
TGTGCCAGCAGTTACGACCCTAGAGTATCTGAAGCTTTCTTT,CASSYDPRVSEAFF,TRBJ1-1,TRBV6-5,.,.
TGTGCCAGCAGTCAACCAGGATATGAAGCTTTCTTT,CASSQPGYEAFF,TRBJ1-1,TRBV28,few,.
TGTGCCAGCAGTTTATACAGGGATGGAGTGGAGACCCAGTACTTC,CASSLYRDGVETQYF,TRBJ2-5,TRBV28,.,.
TGTGCCAGCAGCTCACCCTTGGGACTAGCGGGGTACAATGAGCAGTTCTTC,CASSSPLGLAGYNEQFF,TRBJ2-1,TRBV7-2,.,TRBD2
TGTGCCTGGAGTCAACCAGATACGCAGTATTTT,CAWSQPDTQYF,TRBJ2-3,TRBV30,.,.
TGTGCCAGCAGCTTAACAGGCTTACAAGAGACCCAGTACTTC,CASSLTGLQETQYF,TRBJ2-5,TRBV7-3,.,.
TGTGCCAGCAGTCTAAGCGGGAGGGCCTACAATGAGCAGTTCTTC,CASSLSGRAYNEQFF,TRBJ2-1,TRBV27,once,TRBD2
TGTGCCAGCAGCTCGAGCCGATTGGGACTAGCGGGAGATGGGACCCAGTACTTC,CASSSSRLGLAGDGTQYF,TRBJ2-5,TRBV11-3,.,TRBD2
TGTGCCAGCAGCCCTTACAGGGGGCCGGGGAGGGAGCAGTACTTC,CASSPYRGPGREQYF,TRBJ2-7,TRBV7-8,.,TRBD1
TGTGCCAGCAGCCGCGAGCTCCGGAGCGCCAAAAACATTCAGTACTTC,CASSRELRSAKNIQYF,TRBJ2-4,TRBV14,.,.